Shown below are 22 T cell receptor beta chains from a single sample sequenced in a study of blood T cell repertoires in COVID-19 (dated by TCRdb to 2020 to 2022). Libraries were made using the immunoSEQ multiplex PCR assay. Drawn from immuneACCESS, this table holds only the in-frame rearrangements with V and J called that TCRdb kept. Clones are partly lost; checked studies trace under half to an unresolved V gene and leave the rest unexplained. The sample has under 60,000 clones on record, 65% to 85% of them singletons. Roughly a fifth of the sample is taken by the ten largest. Sequencing was carried out using peripheral blood. These receptors were obtained from a human donor with active or convalescent COVID-19. The donor label of this sample is uncertain.

In the case of this clone: Other nucleotide sequences in the sample specify the same CDR3. This chain uses TRBV7-2 with TRBJ1-5; 7 nucleotides line up with TRBD1. V was clipped by 1 base and J by 4 bases; unmatched bases: 1. Looked up from germline, CDR1 is SGHTA and CDR2 is FQGNSA. The CDR3 consists of 14 residues. The CDR3 sequence: CASSLDRGNQPQHF. For the CDR3, the DNA is TGTGCCAGCAGCTTAGACAGGGGAAATCAGCCCCAGCATTTT.

The V call is TRBV6-5, the J call TRBJ1-3; 7 nucleotides match TRBD1. Germline assignment: CDR1 MNHEY and CDR2 SVGAGI. The CDR3 consists of 14 residues. The ends lost 10 bases at V and 0 bases at J; junction bases unmatched: 6. The CDR3 sequence: CAISTGNSGNTIYF. CDR3 DNA: TGTGCCATATCGACAGGGAACTCTGGAAACACCATATATTTT.

The V and J genes are TRBV4-1 and TRBJ1-2; TRBD1 agrees at 7 bases. With 8 bases clipped from V and 8 bases from J, the junction kept 20 bases outside the gene matches. Germline V gene data show CDR1 as MGHRA and CDR2 as YSYEKL. The CDR3 covers 16 residues. The CDR3 DNA reads as TGCGCCAGCGCCCTCTATTTAAACAGGGGACTAGGAGGCTACACCTTC. Amino acid sequence: CASALYLNRGLGGYTF.

The V and J genes are TRBV3-1 (or the pseudogene TRBV3-2) and TRBJ2-3; TRBD2 matches 7 bases. V dropped 3 bases and J dropped 5; count of bases not matched to a gene: 11. The germline gives CDR1 LGHDT, CDR2 YNNKEL (reference sequence). The CDR3 runs to 16 residues. CDR3 DNA sequence: TGTGCCAGCAGCCAGGTTAGCGGGTTGGGGCAAGATACGCAGTATTTT. Amino acid sequence: CASSQVSGLGQDTQYF.

The rearrangement joins TRBV6-5 to TRBJ2-7; D unresolved. CDR3 size: 11 residues. Per the germline V gene, CDR1 is MNHEY and CDR2 is SVGAGI. Between the trimmed V and J ends, which lost 7 bases and 0 bases, there was a span of 4 bases. The chain's CDR3 is CASKHSYEQYF. In DNA form, the CDR3 reads TGTGCCAGCAAGCACTCCTACGAGCAGTACTTC.

This clone was seen only once. This chain joins TRBV5-1 and TRBJ1-3; D is perhaps TRBD1 (5 bases). Germline CDR1 is SGHRS and CDR2 is YFSETQ. The CDR3 is 17 residues long. The ends were cut back, 0 bases at V and 4 bases at J, with 17 bases in the middle. CDR3 loop: CASSLEVTAGPGNTIYF. Written as DNA, the CDR3 is TGCGCCAGCAGCTTGGAGGTTACCGCAGGGCCCGGAAACACCATATATTTT.

The chain joins TRBV12-5 to TRBJ2-7; D may be TRBD1 (6 bases). The CDR3 is 15 amino acids. CDR1 and CDR2 (germline): LGHNT, FRNRAP. Between the trimmed V and J ends, which lost 2 bases and 4 bases, there was a span of 15 bases. The CDR3 DNA follows: TGTGCTAGTGGTTTGCAGAAAGGGGGTTCTTACGAGCAGTACTTC. Encoded protein: CASGLQKGGSYEQYF. The variable domain in full, completed from reference TRBV12-5 and TRBJ2-7, reads DARVTQTPRHKVTEMGQEVTMRCQPILGHNTVFWYRQTMMQGLELLAYFRNRAPLDDSGMPKDRFSAEMPDATLATLKIQPSEPRDSAVYFCASGLQKGGSYEQYFGPGTRLTVT.

The V call is TRBV7-3, the J call TRBJ2-1; tentative D call: TRBD2 (6 bases). Germline V gives CDR1 SGHTA, CDR2 FQGTGA. The CDR3 contains 14 residues. Trimming cost V 3 bases and J 4 bases, with 10 bases left between them. The CDR3 loop is CASSLGGEYNEQFF. CDR3 in DNA: TGTGCCAGCAGCTTGGGGGGAGAGTACAATGAGCAGTTCTTC.

The chain employs TRBV19 and TRBJ1-4; D is ambiguous. The germline CDR1 and CDR2 sequences are LNHDA and SQIVND (reference sequence). There are 15 residues in the CDR3. With 5 bases removed from V and 6 bases from J, the gap between germline ends came to 16 bases. CDR3 loop: CASSLYLIRDEKLFF. The CDR3 bases are TGTGCCAGTAGTTTATACTTAATCCGAGATGAAAAACTGTTTTTT.

The rearrangement links TRBV3-1 (or the pseudogene TRBV3-2) to TRBJ1-5; no firm D call. Trimming shortened V by 2 bases and J by 0 bases, and 8 bases separated the two germline ends. From germline, CDR1 is LGHDT and CDR2 YNNKEL (reference sequence). This CDR3 spans 15 amino acids. Here the CDR3 reads CASSQTRYSNQPQHF. CDR3 nucleotides: TGTGCCAGCAGCCAAACACGTTATAGCAATCAGCCCCAGCATTTT.

The gene calls are TRBV19 and TRBJ2-6; D may be TRBD1 (5 bases). The CDR3 contains 18 residues. Germline values: CDR1 LNHDA, CDR2 SQIVND (reference sequence). V lost 6 bases, J lost 2 bases, and 20 bases lay in between. The CDR3 DNA is TGTGCCAGTAGGTCGGTGGGTCAGGGAAGGGCTGGGGCCAACGTCCTGACTTTC. It encodes CASRSVGQGRAGANVLTF.

The rearrangement joins TRBV24-1 to TRBJ1-2; D perhaps matches TRBD1 (5 bases). The CDR3 covers 15 residues. The germline V gene encodes CDR1 KGHDR and CDR2 SFDVKD. The ends were cut back, 4 bases at V and 8 bases at J, with 19 bases in the middle. Written as DNA, the CDR3 is TGTGCCACCAGTGACCGATTGGGGGGAGTGGAAGGCTACACCTTC. It yields the protein CATSDRLGGVEGYTF.

The rearrangement links TRBV29-1 to TRBJ2-3, with 9 bases lining up with TRBD1. V shed 7 bases and J 5 bases; nucleotides not matched to a gene: 19. The CDR3 length is 17 residues. From germline, CDR1 is SQVTM and CDR2 ANQGSEA. The CDR3 nucleotides read TGCAGCGAACCGGGTCCGGGACAGGGTCGTTTAAGAGATACGCAGTATTTT. As protein: CSEPGPGQGRLRDTQYF.

The chain is built from TRBV5-1 and TRBJ1-2; a weak D match, TRBD1 (5 bases). This CDR3 region has 15 residues. V was shortened by 0 bases and J by 0 bases, with 9 bases between the two germline ends. Germline CDR1 and CDR2: SGHRS and YFSETQ. In DNA form, the CDR3 reads TGCGCCAGCAGCTTGGTAGCAGGGACTAACTATGGCTACACCTTC. The encoded protein is CASSLVAGTNYGYTF.

The chain has TRBV5-4 and TRBJ1-6; D might be TRBD1 (5 bases). V lost 4 bases to trimming and J lost 0 bases, with 14 bases between them. CDR3 length: 17 amino acids. Germline V CDR1 and CDR2: SGHNT, YYREEE (reference sequence). The CDR3 DNA sequence: TGTGCCAGCAGCCCGGCCGGGGGGAGCTCCTATAATTCACCCCTCCACTTT. The encoded protein is CASSPAGGSSYNSPLHF.

V usage is TRBV5-1 and J usage is TRBJ1-5, with 9 bases that match TRBD1. The CDR3 runs to 16 residues. With 0 bases clipped from V and 6 bases from J, the junction kept 7 bases outside the gene matches. Germline CDR1 SGHRS, CDR2 YFSETQ. The CDR3 spells CASSLEVTGGGQPQHF. The CDR3 region has the DNA TGCGCCAGCAGCTTGGAGGTAACAGGGGGCGGTCAGCCCCAGCATTTT.

This sequence joins TRBV7-9 and TRBJ2-1, with TRBD2 matching 12 bases. V gave up 6 bases and J gave up 2 bases; unmatched junction bases: 8. Germline V gene lookup returns CDR1 SEHNR and CDR2 FQNEAQ (reference sequence). The CDR3 consists of 17 residues. CDR3 sequence (DNA): TGTGCCAGCAGAAACGGACTAGCGGGGCCCCCCTACAATGAGCAGTTCTTC. Its translation is CASRNGLAGPPYNEQFF.

Note on this clone: The sample holds other DNA sequences that translate to the same CDR3. This chain connects TRBV5-1 to TRBJ2-7; D is unresolved. V lost 0 bases and J lost 2, with 9 bases in between. This CDR3 region has 14 residues. Looked up from germline, CDR1 is SGHRS and CDR2 is YFSETQ. The CDR3 reads CASSLGTATYEQYF. As DNA, the CDR3 is TGCGCCAGCAGCTTGGGTACCGCTACCTACGAGCAGTACTTC.

This rearrangement joins TRBV6-5 to TRBJ2-1; D ambiguous. From germline, CDR1 is MNHEY and CDR2 SVGAGI. There are 12 residues in the CDR3. V dropped 8 bases and J dropped 3 bases, with 8 bases sitting between them. CDR3 in amino acids: CASAMSYNEQFF. In DNA, the CDR3 is TGTGCCAGCGCAATGAGCTACAATGAGCAGTTCTTC.

J is TRBJ1-4 and V is TRBV29-1; TRBD1 is a possible D gene (5 bases). This CDR3 comprises 13 residues. The germline gives CDR1 SQVTM, CDR2 ANQGSEA. The ends were cut back, 4 bases at V and 6 bases at J, with 12 bases in the middle. CDR3 DNA sequence: TGCAGCGTTGTCCGCAGGGTGGATGAAAAACTGTTTTTT. Its translation is CSVVRRVDEKLFF. Combining the CDR3 with reference TRBV29-1 and TRBJ1-4 gives the whole variable domain SAVISQKPSRDICQRGTSLTIQCQVDSQVTMMFWYRQQPGQSLTLIATANQGSEATYESGFVIDKFPISRPNLTFSTLTVSNMSPEDSSIYLCSVVRRVDEKLFFGSGTQLSVL.

This rearrangement joins TRBV15 to TRBJ2-1; 9 bases line up with TRBD2. This CDR3 has 18 amino acids. Trimming took 0 bases from V and 4 from J; bases not matched to a gene: 10. CDR1 is LNHNV and CDR2 is YYDKDF in the germline V gene (reference sequence). CDR3 sequence reads: CATSRDGFSGREYNEQFF. The CDR3 nucleotides are TGTGCCACCAGCAGAGATGGTTTTAGCGGGAGAGAGTACAATGAGCAGTTCTTC.

V is TRBV28 and J is TRBJ1-2; 7 nucleotides line up with TRBD1. V was clipped by 4 bases and J by 0 bases; unmatched bases: 8. The CDR3 has 16 residues. The V gene's germline CDR1 is MDHEN and CDR2 SYDVKM. The DNA for the CDR3 is TGTGCCAGCAGTTCCGGACAGGCCCTAGCTAACTATGGCTACACCTTC. This encodes CASSSGQALANYGYTF.